The 10 T cell receptor beta chains below were found in one sample sequenced in a study of shared clonotypes between healthy human individuals. Sequencing used immunoSEQ multiplex PCR; TCRdb keeps in-frame clones, though not all of them. The sample lists some 530,000 clones, more than 75% occurring once. Material: PBMCs. The receptors come from a woman in her thirties or forties in good health. Some clones in this sample may be carry-over from other donors' samples.

The CDR3 DNA follows: TGTGCCATCAGATCGGGGGCCGGGGAGACCCAGTACTTC. Residues: CAIRSGAGETQYF. This rearrangement joins TRBV10-3 to TRBJ2-5; D assignment may be TRBD1 or TRBD2 (6 bases each). The CDR3 length is 13 residues. The germline V gene has CDR1 ENHRY and CDR2 SYGVKD. V lost 6 bases, J lost 5 bases, and 13 bases lay in between.

The V gene is TRBV13, the J gene TRBJ2-1; D ambiguous. This CDR3 is 15 amino acids long. V lost 4 bases, J lost 5 bases, and 15 bases lay in between. Germline V gene data show CDR1 as PRHDT and CDR2 as FYEKMQ (reference sequence). For the CDR3, the DNA is TGTGCCAGCAGCTCTCAATCTGGACGGAACAATGAGCAGTTCTTC. Its protein product is CASSSQSGRNNEQFF.

CDR3 bases: TGTGCCAGTAGTATAGATCGGGGGAATTCCTACAATGAGCAGTTCTTC. It codes for CASSIDRGNSYNEQFF. The chain employs TRBV19 and TRBJ2-1; perhaps TRBD2 as D (6 bases). CDR1 and CDR2 from the germline V gene are LNHDA and SQIVND (reference sequence). Between the trimmed V and J ends, which lost 0 bases and 1 base, there was a span of 10 bases. This CDR3 has 16 amino acids.

The chain employs TRBV18 and TRBJ2-2; D ambiguous. Per the germline V gene, CDR1 is KGHSH and CDR2 is LQKENI. The CDR3 spans 16 residues. V was trimmed by 3 bases and J by 0 bases, leaving 11 bases between them. In DNA form, the CDR3 reads TGTGCCAGCTCACCTTCGAATGCGGCGAACACCGGGGAGCTGTTTTTT. Translation: CASSPSNAANTGELFF.

The chain is built from TRBV29-1 and TRBJ2-1; 12 bases are a match to TRBD2. CDR1 and CDR2 (germline): SQVTM, ANQGSEA. The CDR3 loop spans 18 amino acids. Unmatched junction bases numbered 15, after V lost 7 bases and J lost 2 bases. CDR3 sequence: CSAGGGLAGGWAYNEQFF. The CDR3 nucleotides read TGCAGCGCGGGGGGCGGGCTAGCGGGAGGGTGGGCCTACAATGAGCAGTTCTTC.

The chain joins TRBV30 to TRBJ2-2; tentatively, D is TRBD2 (6 bases). The length of the CDR3 is 16 residues. Per germline, CDR1 GTSNPN and CDR2 SVGIG (reference sequence). V was pared by 3 bases and J by 6 bases, with 20 bases between. CDR3: CAWSWRAGWEPGELFF. DNA for the CDR3: TGTGCCTGGAGCTGGAGGGCAGGGTGGGAGCCCGGGGAGCTGTTTTTT.

The chain combines TRBV18 with TRBJ2-2; 7 bases map to TRBD1. The V gene end was trimmed by 1 base and the J gene end by 6 bases; junction bases not matched to a gene: 5. The CDR3 sequence is 15 residues long. Germline CDR1 and CDR2: KGHSH and LQKENI. The CDR3 here is CASSPQGTVPGELFF. The CDR3 nucleotides are TGTGCCAGCTCACCACAAGGGACAGTACCCGGGGAGCTGTTTTTT. Filled out from reference TRBV18 and TRBJ2-2, the complete variable domain reads NAGVMQNPRHLVRRRGQEARLRCSPMKGHSHVYWYRQLPEEGLKFMVYLQKENIIDESGMPKERFSAEFPKEGPSILRIQQVVRGDSAAYFCASSPQGTVPGELFFGEGSRLTVL.

V gene TRBV14 combines with J gene TRBJ2-4; tentative D call: TRBD1 (5 bases). Trimming left V 0 bases short and J 0 bases short, with 12 bases between. Germline lookup yields CDR1 SGHDN and CDR2 FVKESK. There are 17 residues in the CDR3. Here the CDR3 reads CASSQESGPLAKNIQYF. CDR3 sequence (DNA): TGTGCCAGCAGCCAAGAGTCAGGGCCTTTAGCCAAAAACATTCAGTACTTC. Combining the CDR3 with reference TRBV14 and TRBJ2-4 gives the whole variable domain EAGVTQFPSHSVIEKGQTVTLRCDPISGHDNLYWYRRVMGKEIKFLLHFVKESKQDESGMPNNRFLAERTGGTYSTLKVQPAELEDSGVYFCASSQESGPLAKNIQYFGAGTRLSVL.

The chain employs TRBV11-3 and TRBJ2-5; TRBD1 matches at 10 bases. The V and J ends lost 1 base and 6 bases, in that order; junction bases with no gene match: 5. Germline CDR1 and CDR2: SGHNT and YENEEA. This CDR3 has 15 amino acids. CDR3 sequence (DNA): TGTGCCAGCAGCTTAGGACAGGGGGCTCAGCAGACCCAGTACTTC. Its protein product is CASSLGQGAQQTQYF.

The chain joins TRBV18 to TRBJ2-7; D is perhaps TRBD1 or TRBD2 (5 bases each). The CDR3 has 14 residues. The germline V and J ends were trimmed by 1 base and 6 bases, with 13 bases remaining between them. Germline CDR1 reads KGHSH; CDR2 reads LQKENI. This chain's CDR3 is CASSPRQGESEQYF. CDR3 coding DNA: TGTGCCAGCTCACCACGCCAGGGAGAATCCGAGCAGTACTTC.